This TCR beta chain was obtained from a study of cytomegalovirus exposure and HLA in healthy donors (dated by TCRdb to 2017 to 2019). Background on the whole study: According to an earlier analysis of several hundred of the donors, 150 million to 200 million T cells yielded 120 million or so unique TCR beta sequences and about 300 Gb of sequence data. Roughly 300 gigabases of sequencing data and approximately 93 million unique TCR sequences were included in an early release covering about 620 HLA-typed donors. Of the roughly 400 genotyped donors, around 81% fell in the genetic ancestry cluster associated with self-reported Caucasian donors. The study aimed to test whether cataloging public T cell receptors could reveal signatures of past pathogen exposure. The study used immunosequencing to profile the T cell repertoires of around 600 subjects and linked those repertoires to cytomegalovirus serostatus. Along with the roughly 700-subject first cohort, a separate validation cohort of over a hundred different subjects was used. High-throughput TCR immunosequencing, statistical association of individual TCRs with disease status, and machine learning were combined to predict cytomegalovirus infection status. A later analysis re-analyzed previously published TCR beta repertoires from roughly 600 donors and added high-resolution HLA genotyping to study TCR occurrence patterns. The later analysis used no new phenotypic data to find candidate immune exposures, relying instead on TCR beta sequences and their occurrence across donors. In an earlier analysis of a few hundred of the donors, high-throughput TCR beta sequencing was used to judge whether each TCR beta V gene segment behaved as functional or pseudogenic. Donor age, sex, ethnicity and CMV serostatus were collected together with the repertoire data. In a later genetic analysis, genome-wide SNP genotypes for about 55% of the roughly 670 donors were used, and that subset was treated as a discovery cohort. All discovery cohort repertoires had been generated on a single sequencing platform. HLA typing included class I and class II loci at four-digit resolution. The number of donors typed differed by locus, with roughly 620-630 for A, B, C, DRB1 and DQB1, about 500 for DQA1, over 600 for DPA1, and 450 to 480 for DPB1. Roughly five DR-DQ haplotypes were treated as single units for association and clustering because of strong linkage in the cohort. On average, about 200,000 unique TCR beta nucleotide sequences were sequenced per donor among 398 genotyped donors of the cohort, with around 19% of those sequences being non-productive. The paper's findings and limits, for the study overall: According to the authors, the approach could potentially be generalized to other disease states and immunological phenotypes. When HLA alleles, especially DR and DQ, strongly co-occurred, attributing TCR associations to individual alleles was difficult. Because counts were too low, seventeen rarely observed V segments, including chromosome 9 orphons, were excluded from the earlier analysis of roughly 580 of the donors. V-gene and J-gene trimming of TCR beta chains was associated with a missense DCLRE1C variant in a later genetic analysis, and the association was replicated in an independent cohort. Presence/absence analyses assumed roughly uniform sequencing depth across donors, an assumption that may not hold. This cohort had only TCR beta chains sequenced, and the lack of alpha or paired-chain data limited which features could be detected. A later analysis associated 15,000 or so TCR beta sequences with specific HLA alleles at a false discovery rate of 0.05. In an earlier analysis of over 550 of the donors, most TCR beta V segments were observed in productive rearrangements about 90% or about 30% of the time, broadly matching IMGT annotations. While some public TCRs were present in many individuals, most TCR sequences turned up only very rarely across donors. The sequencing pipeline was judged likely to have produced a cluster of highly shared sequence variants as a technical artifact. In a later analysis, most CMV-associated TCR beta chains were found to appear HLA-restricted, with HLA associations seemingly driven largely by CMV exposure. The study gave a list of about 150 TCR beta chains associated with cytomegalovirus. The 87-base-pair reads could not distinguish some IMGT-functional V segments, including TRBV6-2 and TRBV6-3, so those segments were excluded. Several of the top co-occurrence clusters appeared to be linked to parvovirus B19, influenza, CMV and Epstein-Barr virus, according to a later analysis. According to a later genetic analysis, donors in an Asian-associated ancestry cluster had fewer N-insertions in productive TCRs than the roughly 670-donor mean. According to a later analysis, TCR association rates differed among HLA loci, with DRB1 alleles showing the most associated TCRs and HLA-C alleles showing the fewest. Compared with equally common non-associated chains, HLA-associated TCR beta chains in a later analysis were more clonally expanded and had lower generation probabilities. A further reported finding was that TCR beta sequences accurately predicted the HLA-A and HLA-B alleles for most subjects in the first cohort. In both the original and validation cohorts, the classifier was reported to diagnose cytomegalovirus status with high specificity and sensitivity. Linkage disequilibrium might explain the correlated functional status among segregating V segments, but an unknown experimental factor could not be excluded. Because some donors lacked HLA typing at each locus, the association tests relied only on the typed subset. In vitro tests confirmed that three of the cytomegalovirus-associated TCR beta chains recognize cytomegalovirus antigens. CMV serostatus was the only immune exposure information available for the cohort.

With regard to this clone: No cognate antigen has been identified for it. The record has no base qualities; no much larger clone is one base away.

The cohort comprised fewer than 750 healthy bone marrow donors. Cohort members were all nominally healthy when sampled, although unrecorded immune exposures were likely present. The donor was CMV seronegative and was included in the group of over 300 seronegative cohort members. A peripheral blood sample was provided by each donor, and peripheral blood mononuclear cells were used for TCR beta sequencing. Genomic DNA was extracted from the blood cell samples with the Qiagen DNeasy Blood Extraction Kit. For CDR1 and CDR2, the germline V gene (reference sequence) lists SGHKS and YYEKEE. The CDR3, from cysteine to phenylalanine, totals 15 residues. This entry keeps only the CDR3 DNA: 45 bases, framed from base 1. Germline trimming: 5 bases from V, 1 base from J; junction bases outside gene matches: 3. The library was produced with the immunoSEQ multiplex PCR assay. For the multiplex PCR, a mixture combining 60 forward primers for TCR Vbeta segments and 13 reverse primers for TCR Jbeta segments was used. A multiplex PCR assay on genomic DNA amplified the CDR3 region of rearranged TCR beta genes. Amplified TCR beta libraries were sequenced as 87-base-pair reads on the Illumina HiSeq System. The paper's processing steps were these. A later analysis counted 65 million to 90 million unique TCR beta chains across the 690 or so repertoires, and some 11 million of these chains were shared by at least two donors. Raw reads were error-corrected and collapsed into unique sequences with a nearest-neighbor algorithm that merged closely related sequences to remove PCR and sequencing errors. To assign V, D and J gene segments, CDR3 sequences were aligned to IMGT reference sequences. For a sequence to be retained, a match of at least six nucleotides was required to both a V gene segment and a J gene segment. A rearrangement was called productive if the CDR3 had no stop codons and remained in frame with V and J, and every other rearrangement was called non-productive. Following IMGT convention, CDR3 was defined as the stretch from the second conserved V-encoded cysteine to the conserved J-encoded phenylalanine. The earlier analysis of 587 of the donors excluded any sequence lacking an unambiguous match to a single V gene segment. In an earlier analysis of 450 to 700 of the donors, V segments were called functional above 56.7% productive rearrangements and were called segregating when the between-donor standard deviation exceeded 5%. A statistical classification framework was built to diagnose cytomegalovirus status from the catalog of TCR beta chain sequences. In a later analysis, TCR nucleotide sequences were compared against IMGT/GENE-DB human TR gene sequences so that V and J genes could be assigned. A later analysis assigned CDR3 sequences and most-parsimonious VDJ recombination scenarios with the TCRdist pipeline. In a later analysis, each TCR beta chain was defined by its CDR3 amino acid sequence together with its V-gene family, and reads without a unique V-gene family were excluded. A later analysis removed roughly 590 highly shared, low-generation-probability nucleotide sequences to deal with suspected cross-contamination and a sequencing artifact. A later analysis calculated a clonal expansion index for each public chain from normalized within-repertoire ranks of inferred template counts. Generation probabilities in a later analysis came from a VDJ recombination model fitted to out-of-frame rearrangements, and those results were checked against IGoR. In a later analysis, TCR-TCR, TCR-HLA and TCR-CMV co-occurrence was scored with hypergeometric tests, and a repertoire-size bias correction was applied to TCR pairs. To estimate false discovery rates, a later analysis permuted the HLA or CMV assignments 20 times. In a later analysis, co-occurring TCRs were grouped using DBSCAN, and TCRdist sequence similarity was added for clustering within HLA-allele-positive subsets. Repertoires with fewer than 30,000 or more than 120,000 public chains, plus five repertoires with anomalous nucleotide sharing, were excluded from co-occurrence clustering. TCRdb limited this immuneACCESS table to in-frame rearrangements with V and J called. A share of clones is missing; checked studies link under half to unresolved V genes, and the rest is unexplained. V and J calls plus clone size are reproduced from that table; the DNA served to infer D and trimming. A total of 150,000 or so clones appear in this sample, around 68% of them only once. Around 2.3% of the sample rests with the top ten.

Recombination connected TRBV5-5 to TRBJ2-5, with 12 junctional bases fitting TRBD1. The sample taken for sequencing was PBMCs. The TCR originated in a man aged 25 to 40 in good health and CMV-seronegative. In nucleotides, the sequence is TGTGCCAGCAGTCAGGGACAGGGGGCCCAAGAGACCCAGTACTTC. The resulting protein is CASSQGQGAQETQYF.